Listed here are 10 T cell receptor beta chains from one sample, sequenced in a study of blood T cell repertoires in COVID-19. Measured with immunoSEQ multiplex PCR; TCRdb has only the in-frame clones, and not every one. This table has about 98,000 clones, about nine tenths appearing once. Sequencing was done on a sample of peripheral blood. These receptors were taken from a man aged 50-59 years with acute or convalescent COVID-19.

The chain joins TRBV11-2 to TRBJ2-7; 7 bases are shared with TRBD2. Germline V lookup: CDR1 SGHAT, CDR2 FQNNGV. With V trimmed by 5 bases and J by 3 bases, 10 bases remained unmatched. This CDR3 has 15 residues. The CDR3 region is CASSPRGGSLYEQYF. The CDR3 region has the DNA TGTGCCAGCAGCCCGAGAGGCGGGAGTCTCTACGAGCAGTACTTC.

The chain joins TRBV11-3 to TRBJ2-1; the D gene is possibly TRBD2 (6 bases). Deletions cut 8 bases from V and 10 bases from J, with 9 bases between. The CDR3 runs 10 residues. The germline CDR1 and CDR2 sequences are SGHNT and YENEEA. The CDR3 sequence is CASSGREQFF. The CDR3, as DNA: TGTGCCAGCTCGGGGAGGGAGCAGTTCTTC. The entire variable domain, with the rest obtained from reference TRBV11-3 and TRBJ2-1, is as follows: EAGVVQSPRYKIIEKKQPVAFWCNPISGHNTLYWYLQNLGQGPELLIRYENEEAVDDSQLPKDRFSAERLKGVDSTLKIQPAELGDSAVYLCASSGREQFFGPGTRLTVL.

There are a few counts of this clone. The chain joins TRBV5-1 to TRBJ2-2; 9 nucleotides line up with TRBD2. The CDR3 contains 16 residues. The J segment lost 2 bases and the V segment lost 2 bases, leaving 4 bases of the junction unmatched. CDR1 is SGHRS, CDR2 YFSETQ, per germline. The CDR3 protein is CASSLRLAANTGELFF. CDR3 nucleotide sequence: TGCGCCAGCAGCTTACGACTAGCGGCTAACACCGGGGAGCTGTTTTTT.

The chain combines TRBV18 with TRBJ2-1; 9 bases line up with TRBD2. The germline gives CDR1 KGHSH, CDR2 LQKENI. V lost 4 bases to trimming and J lost 4 bases; unmatched junction nucleotides: 5. CDR3 length equals 15 residues. The CDR3 spells CASSLRTSEYNEQFF. Written as DNA, the CDR3 is TGTGCCAGCTCACTGCGGACTAGCGAATACAATGAGCAGTTCTTC. Together with reference TRBV18 and TRBJ2-1, the CDR3 gives the full variable domain: NAGVMQNPRHLVRRRGQEARLRCSPMKGHSHVYWYRQLPEEGLKFMVYLQKENIIDESGMPKERFSAEFPKEGPSILRIQQVVRGDSAAYFCASSLRTSEYNEQFFGPGTRLTVL.

This clone was detected only a few times. This sequence joins TRBV7-9 and TRBJ1-1, with TRBD1 matching over 7 bases. Germline assignment: CDR1 SEHNR and CDR2 FQNEAQ (reference sequence). The CDR3 is 15 residues long. V shed 0 bases and J 1 base; nucleotides not matched to a gene: 2. This CDR3 reads CASSLATGTNTEAFF. CDR3 nucleotides: TGTGCCAGCAGCTTAGCGACAGGGACGAACACTGAAGCTTTCTTT.

The chain has TRBV7-2 and TRBJ2-3; 10 bases map to TRBD1. Germline V gives CDR1 SGHTA, CDR2 FQGNSA. J lost 6 bases, V lost 3 bases, and 15 bases had no gene match. The CDR3 has 18 residues. The CDR3 sequence: CASSFEPTGGVQFDTQYF. DNA for the CDR3: TGTGCCAGCAGCTTCGAGCCGACAGGGGGCGTTCAGTTCGATACGCAGTATTTT.

This clone was seen more than once but under ten times. The chain combines TRBV5-1 with TRBJ2-3; 14 bases line up with TRBD2. The V and J ends lost 4 bases and 5 bases, in that order; junction bases with no gene match: 3. Germline CDR1 and CDR2: SGHRS and YFSETQ. The CDR3 length is 15 residues. The CDR3 loop is CASSGLAGGRDTQYF. CDR3 nucleotides: TGCGCCAGCAGCGGACTAGCGGGAGGCAGAGATACGCAGTATTTT.

The chain links TRBV19 to TRBJ1-5; 8 bases line up with TRBD1. The germline V gene encodes CDR1 LNHDA and CDR2 SQIVND (reference sequence). J was trimmed by 2 bases and V by 1 base; bases with no gene match: 7. The CDR3 is 17 residues long. CDR3 nucleotide sequence: TGTGCCAGTAGTATAGGGACAGGGACGATGCGCAATCAGCCCCAGCATTTT. Its protein product is CASSIGTGTMRNQPQHF.

Points on this clone: At one of its ends the junction is not consistent with the germline gene, which may arise from a read error. The CDR3 loop reads CASSLALSRTSGRAGEQETQYF. The CDR3 DNA is TGTGCTAGCAGCTTAGCGCTTTCCCGTACTAGCGGGAGAGCGGGGGAGCAAGAGACCCAGTACTTC. This sequence joins TRBV7-7 and TRBJ2-5; 11 bases are shared with TRBD2. CDR1 is SSHAT and CDR2 is FNYEAQ in the germline V gene (reference sequence). The CDR3 spans 22 residues. Based on the CDR3 plus reference TRBV7-7 and TRBJ2-5, the full variable domain is GAGVSQSPRYKVTKRGQDVTLRCDPISSHATLYWYQQALGQGPEFLTYFNYEAQPDKSGLPSDRFSAERPEGSISTLTIQRTEQRDSAMYRCASSLALSRTSGRAGEQETQYFGPGTRLLVL.

The chain joins TRBV19 to TRBJ1-1; 9 positions match TRBD1. The V gene end was trimmed by 8 bases and the J gene end by 4 bases; junction bases not matched to a gene: 5. The CDR3 spans 13 residues. Germline V gives CDR1 LNHDA, CDR2 SQIVND (reference sequence). Here the CDR3 reads CASSGQGPTEAFF. The CDR3 DNA follows: TGTGCCAGTTCGGGACAGGGCCCCACTGAAGCTTTCTTT. Looking up the rest from reference TRBV19 and TRBJ1-1 gives the full variable domain: DGGITQSPKYLFRKEGQNVTLSCEQNLNHDAMYWYRQDPGQGLRLIYYSQIVNDFQKGDIAEGYSVSREKKESFPLTVTSAQKNPTAFYLCASSGQGPTEAFFGQGTRLTVV.